Listed here are 17 T cell receptor beta chains from one sample, sequenced in a study of vaccination effects on CD4 cells after COVID-19. Repertoires were generated with immunoSEQ multiplex PCR, while TCRdb's copy carries only in-frame clones and drops some. This table holds around 68,000 clones, around 80% found once. These receptors' targets are unknown. Expansion with viral peptide pools was applied to antigen-specific CD4+ T cells by the ViraFEST assay prior to sequencing. Cells that had been cultured for nine to eleven days were the source of isolated CD4+ T cells. Among the vaccine recipients, none had a prior SARS-CoV-2 infection, and nucleocapsid antibodies were negative. The sequences come from CD4+ T cells from PBMCs cultured with SARS-CoV-2 spike peptides, collected before COVID-19 vaccination. These TCRs come from a human donor who received a COVID-19 vaccine.

The V gene is TRBV27, the J gene TRBJ2-5; 7 bases align to TRBD2. Germline assignment: CDR1 MNHEY and CDR2 SMNVEV (reference sequence). The CDR3 runs to 14 residues. J gave up 4 bases and V 6 bases, and 8 bases lay outside the gene matches. The DNA for the CDR3 is TGTGCCAGCAGCCCTCGCGGGGGAGCAGAGACCCAGTACTTC. Its translation: CASSPRGGAETQYF.

The chain combines TRBV6-1 with TRBJ1-2; D not certain. CDR3 length: 15 residues. Trimming stripped 2 bases from V and 2 bases from J, with 12 bases between. Germline values: CDR1 MNHNS, CDR2 SASEGT. The CDR3 spells CASSEILQTNYGYTF. Here the CDR3 DNA reads TGTGCCAGCAGTGAAATACTACAGACCAACTATGGCTACACCTTC.

The chain has TRBV7-2 and TRBJ1-1; TRBD1 aligns across 7 bases. This CDR3 has 14 residues. Germline V gives CDR1 SGHTA, CDR2 FQGNSA. The V gene end was trimmed by 5 bases and the J gene end by 5 bases; junction bases not matched to a gene: 8. The CDR3, as DNA: TGTGCCAGCAGCGTAAAACAGGGGAATACTGAAGCTTTCTTT. Translation gives CASSVKQGNTEAFF.

This sequence joins TRBV4-2 and TRBJ2-5; D not certain. This CDR3 contains 13 residues. CDR1 LGHNA and CDR2 YNFKEQ come from the germline V gene. V dropped 0 bases and J dropped 2 bases, with 4 bases sitting between them. CDR3 nucleotide sequence: TGTGCCAGCAGCCAAGACCCTCAAGAGACCCAGTACTTC. Translated, it gives CASSQDPQETQYF.

The chain carries TRBV2 and TRBJ2-2; D is unclear. CDR3 length equals 13 residues. Germline-derived CDR1 and CDR2 are SNHLY and FYNNEI. The germline V and J ends were trimmed by 4 bases and 5 bases, with 8 bases remaining between them. In DNA form, the CDR3 reads TGTGCCAGCAGTGCGAAAGGTACCGGGGAGCTGTTTTTT. It yields the protein CASSAKGTGELFF.

This clone has more than one count but fewer than ten. The chain links TRBV15 to TRBJ1-2; the D is unclear. The V and J ends lost 3 bases and 3 bases respectively, with 5 bases between them. The CDR3 sequence is 12 residues long. From germline, CDR1 is LNHNV and CDR2 YYDKDF (reference sequence). The CDR3 bases are TGTGCCACCAGCAGGGATCACTATGGCTACACCTTC. Protein: CATSRDHYGYTF.

This clone was seen only a few times. The chain is built from TRBV20-1 and TRBJ1-3; D call uncertain. Per germline, CDR1 DFQATT and CDR2 SNEGSKA (reference sequence). CDR3 length: 13 residues. V gave up 3 bases and J gave up 2 bases, with 8 bases separating them. CDR3 residues: CSASWTPGNTIYF. In nucleotides, the CDR3 is TGCAGTGCTAGTTGGACGCCTGGAAACACCATATATTTT.

The V and J genes are TRBV12-3 or TRBV12-4 and TRBJ2-1, with D tentatively TRBD2 (5 bases). This CDR3 has 13 residues. Trimming took off 6 bases at V and 9 bases at J, with 15 bases between the two ends. The CDR3: CASRRPPRGEQFF. CDR3 coding DNA: TGTGCCAGCAGACGGCCTCCTCGGGGTGAGCAGTTCTTC.

This rearrangement joins TRBV7-2 to TRBJ1-6, with 9 bases aligning to TRBD1. The CDR3 is 14 residues long. V dropped 3 bases and J dropped 12; count of bases not matched to a gene: 6. Germline values: CDR1 SGHTA, CDR2 FQGNSA. The CDR3, as DNA: TGTGCCAGCAGCTTCCCGGGACAGGGCATACCCCTCCACTTT. Translated, it gives CASSFPGQGIPLHF.

This rearrangement joins TRBV18 to TRBJ1-5; D uncertain. Germline V gene sequence: CDR1 KGHSH, CDR2 LQKENI. V was pared by 3 bases and J by 4 bases, with 7 bases between. CDR3 length: 13 residues. In nucleotides, the CDR3 is TGTGCCAGCTCACCGTCAGAGAATCAGCCCCAGCATTTT. As protein: CASSPSENQPQHF.

The chain employs TRBV18 and TRBJ2-3, with unresolved D. Germline lookup yields CDR1 KGHSH and CDR2 LQKENI. The germline V and J ends were trimmed by 1 base and 9 bases, with 11 bases remaining between them. This CDR3 region has 13 residues. CDR3 nucleotide sequence: TGTGCCAGCTCACCACAGAATCCGGGCACGCAGTATTTT. It is translated as CASSPQNPGTQYF.

The CDR3 loop reads CASSPPRKPQHF. Here the CDR3 DNA reads TGTGCCAGCAGTCCTCCCCGAAAGCCCCAGCATTTT. The rearrangement links TRBV12-3 or TRBV12-4 to TRBJ1-5, with D unclear. V lost 5 bases, J lost 8 bases, and 10 bases lay in between. This CDR3 is 12 amino acids long.

The chain uses TRBV5-4 and TRBJ1-4; 7 bases map to TRBD1. The J segment lost 4 bases and the V segment lost 4 bases, leaving 4 bases of the junction unmatched. The CDR3 has 14 amino acids. The V gene's germline CDR1 is SGHNT and CDR2 YYREEE (reference sequence). CDR3 coding DNA: TGTGCCAGCAGCCGGGGGACAGATAATGAAAAACTGTTTTTT. It encodes CASSRGTDNEKLFF.

CDR3 nucleotide sequence: TGTGCCAGCAGACCTACAGGGCTGGGCGGGGAGCTGTTTTTT. This encodes CASRPTGLGGELFF. This chain uses TRBV6-5 with TRBJ2-2; D perhaps matches TRBD1 (6 bases). V lost 6 bases and J 7 bases, leaving 15 bases between the germline ends. There are 14 residues in the CDR3. In germline, CDR1 is MNHEY, CDR2 SVGAGI.

This sequence joins TRBV4-1 and TRBJ1-4, with 11 bases fitting TRBD1. The junction had 5 bases not matched to a gene; V was cut back by 4 bases and J by 7 bases. From germline, CDR1 is MGHRA and CDR2 YSYEKL. The CDR3 is made up of 15 amino acids. CDR3 sequence reads: CASSLTGTGGEKLFF. CDR3 DNA: TGCGCCAGCAGCCTAACCGGGACAGGGGGTGAAAAACTGTTTTTT.

The V gene is TRBV27, the J gene TRBJ1-4; 7 bases align to TRBD1. This CDR3 has 15 amino acids. V shed 2 bases, J shed 10 bases, and the junction held 10 bases outside the gene matches. CDR1 is MNHEY and CDR2 is SMNVEV in the germline V gene (reference sequence). Here the CDR3 DNA reads TGTGCCAGCAGTTTAACCGGGACAGCCTTCGCAAAACTGTTTTTT. The encoded protein is CASSLTGTAFAKLFF. Combining the CDR3 with reference TRBV27 and TRBJ1-4 gives the whole variable domain EAQVTQNPRYLITVTGKKLTVTCSQNMNHEYMSWYRQDPGLGLRQIYYSMNVEVTDKGDVPEGYKVSRKEKRNFPLILESPSPNQTSLYFCASSLTGTAFAKLFFGSGTQLSVL.

The V call is TRBV3-1 (or the pseudogene TRBV3-2), the J call TRBJ1-2; D is possibly TRBD1 (6 bases). Germline CDR1 LGHDT, CDR2 YNNKEL (reference sequence). V shed 1 base and J shed 3 bases, with 12 bases lying between them. This CDR3 spans 15 amino acids. Here the CDR3 reads CASSQGVQGDYGYTF. The CDR3 DNA reads as TGTGCCAGCAGCCAAGGTGTACAGGGAGACTATGGCTACACCTTC.